The clone carrying this TCR beta chain appeared a single time. The assay was immunoSEQ multiplex PCR, and TCRdb's table has in-frame clones only and misses some. This sample has 250,000 to 300,000 clones, with around nine tenths found just once. This entry belongs to a study of blood T cell repertoires in COVID-19. Study-level information: Donors of Cohort 3 who recovered were those that had two negative PCRs, clearance, or symptom resolution.

The study recruited people aged about 18 to 89 years across more than 20 US areas. V was shortened by 4 bases and J by 0 bases, with 7 bases between the two germline ends. The germline gives CDR1 SQVTM, CDR2 ANQGSEA. The CDR3 extends over 13 amino acids. Sample: PBMCs or T cells enriched from blood (not recorded which). The origin of this receptor is a woman between 55 and 75 years old in a cohort exposed to, infected with or recovered from COVID-19 (not recorded which). V is TRBV29-1 and J is TRBJ1-5; the D is unclear. The CDR3 loop is CSVVVHSNQPQHF. The CDR3 nucleotides are TGCAGCGTTGTAGTCCATAGCAATCAGCCCCAGCATTTT.